This T cell receptor beta chain was sequenced in a study of blood T cell repertoires in COVID-19. Study-level information: Both acute and convalescent COVID-19 samples were obtained from the United States, Italy and Spain. From T cells, B-cell-depleted T cells, or PBMCs came the material, which was cDNA or gDNA.

Only in-frame clones appear in the TCRdb table, and some are missing; sequencing was by immunoSEQ multiplex PCR. Of about 400,000 clones listed, 86% were seen once; the top ten hold approximately 1.4%. V lost 2 bases and J 0 bases, leaving 12 bases between the germline ends. Germline lookup yields CDR1 MGHRA and CDR2 YSYEKL. CDR3 length: 16 residues. Sequencing was performed on peripheral blood. The chain combines TRBV4-1 with TRBJ2-3; D possibly corresponds to TRBD2 (5 bases). The sequence derives from a woman under 40 with active or convalescent COVID-19. The CDR3 spells CASSQSSGGSTDTQYF. The CDR3, as DNA: TGCGCCAGCAGCCAATCCAGCGGAGGTAGCACAGATACGCAGTATTTT.